One sample yielded the 13 T cell receptor beta chains listed below, sequenced in a study of Graves' ophthalmopathy and Graves' hyperthyroidism (dated by TCRdb to the late 2010s). Sequencer: Illumina HiSeq 2000. For repertoire sequencing, the TCR beta CDR3 regions were amplified from RNA transcripts. The first round of RT-PCR was done with HTBI primers and the Qiagen OneStep RT-PCR kit, and was followed by a second round of multiplex PCR, then size selection and purification. TCRdb took the public reads, trimmed them with fastp at Q25, ran MiXCR for clone calling and kept in-frame beta chains. Entries are consolidated by CDR3 protein sequence, retaining the most common genes and DNA. The sample has about 1.2 million distinct CDR3 sequences on record, about 40% of them singletons. Around 10% of the sample goes to the ten largest clones. The specimen sequenced was peripheral blood or thyroid tissue (not recorded which). These receptors came from an adult man with Graves' hyperthyroidism.

This clonotype showed up just a few times. The rearrangement joins TRBV4-3 to TRBJ2-2; D not resolved. Germline V gene sequence: CDR1 LGHNA, CDR2 YSLEER. Trimming removed 2 bases at V and 5 bases at J, with 12 bases between. The CDR3 is 15 amino acids. The CDR3 reads CASSQLSSRTGELFF. DNA for the CDR3: TGCGCCAGCAGCCAATTGTCATCCCGTACCGGGGAGCTGTTTTTT.

This clonotype has ten or more counts. The chain is built from TRBV19 and TRBJ2-6; 7 bases match TRBD1. V shed 5 bases and J 2 bases; nucleotides not matched to a gene: 3. From germline, CDR1 is LNHDA and CDR2 SQIVND (reference sequence). The CDR3 sequence is 15 residues long. The CDR3: CASSQTGAGANVLTF. The CDR3 coding sequence is TGTGCCAGTAGTCAAACAGGGGCTGGGGCCAACGTCCTGACTTTC.

This clonotype has only a few counts. The chain carries TRBV4-3 and TRBJ1-5; no clear D. The CDR3 totals 15 residues. The V gene lost 5 bases and the J gene lost 2 bases, with 13 bases spanning the gap. Germline lookup yields CDR1 LGHNA and CDR2 YSLEER. The CDR3 bases are TGCGCCAGCAGCTCCCGGGAGGCAGGCAATCAGCCCCAGCATTTT. Protein sequence: CASSSREAGNQPQHF.

This clonotype was seen a few times. The V and J genes are TRBV20-1 and TRBJ2-7; a possible D gene is TRBD1 (6 bases). Germline V CDR1 and CDR2: DFQATT, SNEGSKA (reference sequence). Between the trimmed V and J ends, which lost 6 bases and 4 bases, there was a span of 7 bases. This CDR3 has 10 amino acids. CDR3 amino acids: CSAQGYEQYF. DNA for the CDR3: TGCAGTGCCCAGGGGTACGAGCAGTACTTC.

This rearrangement joins TRBV10-3 to TRBJ1-5; 8 bases align to TRBD1. CDR1 and CDR2 (germline): ENHRY, SYGVKD. The V gene end was trimmed by 3 bases and the J gene end by 4 bases; junction bases not matched to a gene: 5. This CDR3 is 15 amino acids long. As DNA, the CDR3 is TGTGCCATCAGTGACGACAGGGGACTTAATCAGCCCCAGCATTTT. This sequence encodes CAISDDRGLNQPQHF.

There are many counts of this clonotype. This chain connects TRBV24-1 to TRBJ2-5; the match to TRBD1 covers 10 bases. Germline V gene sequence: CDR1 KGHDR, CDR2 SFDVKD. J was trimmed by 1 base and V by 4 bases; bases with no gene match: 8. This CDR3 spans 17 amino acids. This CDR3 reads CATSDPGGQGTQETQYF. The CDR3 DNA sequence: TGTGCCACCAGTGACCCCGGGGGACAGGGGACCCAAGAGACCCAGTACTTC.

This clonotype was detected only a few times. This rearrangement joins TRBV11-2 to TRBJ2-7; D unresolved. Germline V gene lookup returns CDR1 SGHAT and CDR2 FQNNGV. The germline V and J ends were trimmed by 5 bases and 1 base, with 18 bases remaining between them. This CDR3 is built from 16 residues. The CDR3 region has the DNA TGTGCCAGCAGCAGAGTCCCAGATCGCGTTTCCTACGAGCAGTACTTC. Its protein is CASSRVPDRVSYEQYF.

The chain employs TRBV9 and TRBJ2-2, with 8 bases identical to TRBD2. Losses at the gene ends were 4 bases for V and 3 bases for J; bases not matched to a gene: 5. CDR1 and CDR2 (germline): SGDLS, YYNGEE. The CDR3 covers 15 residues. The DNA for the CDR3 is TGTGCCAGCAGCCCCGGGGGGGTTTACACCGGGGAGCTGTTTTTT. Translating gives CASSPGGVYTGELFF.

This clonotype turned up a few times. This rearrangement joins TRBV12-3 or TRBV12-4 to TRBJ1-4, with TRBD1 matching over 7 bases. The CDR3 is 14 amino acids. Trimming cost V 7 bases and J 7 bases; bases outside gene matches: 9. The CDR3 DNA sequence: TGTGCCAGCACCCCGAGAGGGGGCGGTGAAAAACTGTTTTTT. Its translation is CASTPRGGGEKLFF.

This clonotype was found many times. The chain joins TRBV19 to TRBJ1-6; D remains ambiguous. Looked up from germline, CDR1 is LNHDA and CDR2 is SQIVND (reference sequence). V lost 6 bases, J lost 7 bases, and 13 bases lay in between. The CDR3 is 14 residues long. This chain's CDR3 is CASRSPGYNSPLHF. CDR3 sequence (DNA): TGTGCCAGTAGGAGCCCGGGTTACAATTCACCCCTCCACTTT.

V gene TRBV11-2 combines with J gene TRBJ1-6; the D gene is possibly TRBD1 (6 bases). CDR1 and CDR2 from the germline V gene are SGHAT and FQNNGV. With 1 base removed from V and 6 bases from J, the gap between germline ends came to 7 bases. The CDR3 covers 14 residues. The CDR3 nucleotides read TGTGCCAGCAGCTTAGGGGACATTAATTCACCCCTCCACTTT. The encoded protein is CASSLGDINSPLHF.

V gene TRBV20-1 combines with J gene TRBJ2-7, with D possibly matching TRBD1 (5 bases). V gave up 6 bases and J gave up 0 bases, with 15 bases separating them. Germline CDR1 DFQATT, CDR2 SNEGSKA (reference sequence). The CDR3 has 14 amino acids. CDR3 sequence reads: CSAPSTESSYEQYF. The DNA of the CDR3 is TGCAGTGCGCCCTCGACAGAGAGCTCCTACGAGCAGTACTTC.

This clonotype was observed at least ten times. V usage is TRBV20-1 and J usage is TRBJ2-7, with 8 bases aligning to TRBD1. Germline values: CDR1 DFQATT, CDR2 SNEGSKA (reference sequence). There are 15 residues in the CDR3. With V trimmed by 4 bases and J by 0 bases, 8 bases remained unmatched. This CDR3 reads CSATGQGPYSYEQYF. In DNA, the CDR3 is TGCAGTGCTACCGGACAGGGCCCGTACTCCTACGAGCAGTACTTC.